One T cell receptor beta chain is described in this entry. This clone has just a few counts. Its binding antigen is unknown. Within one base of it there is no much larger clone, and no base qualities were kept. To prepare the library, the immunoSEQ multiplex PCR assay was applied. For the multiplex PCR, a mixture combining 60 forward primers for TCR Vbeta segments and 13 reverse primers for TCR Jbeta segments was used. The CDR3 region of rearranged TCR beta genes was amplified from genomic DNA by a multiplex PCR assay. On the Illumina HiSeq System, the amplified TCR beta libraries were sequenced as 87-base-pair reads. Per the authors' processing: A later analysis tallied roughly 80 million unique TCR beta chains across the 700 or so repertoires, and 10 million to 11 million of those chains were shared by two or more donors. To remove PCR and sequencing errors, raw reads were error-corrected and collapsed into unique sequences using a nearest-neighbor algorithm that merged closely related sequences. CDR3 sequences were aligned to IMGT reference sequences to assign V, D and J gene segments. For a sequence to be retained, at least a six-nucleotide match to both a V gene segment and a J gene segment was required. A rearrangement counted as productive if the CDR3 had no stop codons and remained in frame with V and J, and every other rearrangement counted as non-productive. Following IMGT convention, CDR3 was defined as the stretch from the second conserved V-encoded cysteine up to the conserved J-encoded phenylalanine. The earlier analysis of fewer than 700 of the donors excluded sequences that lacked an unambiguous match to a single V gene segment. In an earlier analysis of around 600 of the donors, V segments were called functional above 56.7% productive rearrangements and were called segregating when the between-donor standard deviation exceeded 5%. A statistical classification framework was built to diagnose cytomegalovirus status from the catalog of TCR beta chain sequences. A later analysis assigned V and J genes by comparing TCR nucleotide sequences with IMGT/GENE-DB human TR gene sequences. A later analysis assigned CDR3 sequences and most-parsimonious VDJ recombination scenarios with the TCRdist pipeline. In a later analysis, each TCR beta chain was defined by its CDR3 amino acid sequence together with its V-gene family, and reads lacking a unique V-gene family were excluded. As a way to deal with suspected cross-contamination and a sequencing artifact, a later analysis dropped approximately 590 nucleotide sequences that were highly shared and had low generation probability. A later analysis calculated a clonal expansion index for each public chain from normalized within-repertoire ranks of inferred template counts. In a later analysis, generation probabilities were computed using a VDJ recombination model fitted to out-of-frame rearrangements, and the results were checked against IGoR. In a later analysis, TCR-TCR, TCR-HLA and TCR-CMV co-occurrence was scored with hypergeometric tests, and a repertoire-size bias correction was applied to TCR pairs. A later analysis estimated false discovery rates by permuting HLA or CMV assignments 20 times. A later analysis grouped co-occurring TCRs with DBSCAN, adding TCRdist sequence similarity when clustering within HLA-allele-positive subsets. Repertoires with fewer than 30,000 or more than 120,000 public chains, plus five repertoires with anomalous nucleotide sharing, were excluded from co-occurrence clustering. TCRdb stores this immuneACCESS table with in-frame sequences only. Part of the clones is absent; in the studies checked, under half of the shortfall reflects unresolved V genes, and no reason is known for the rest. Clone size and V and J calls were adopted from that table, with D and trimming inferred from the DNA. The sample table contains about 170,000 clones; only one count was recorded for roughly 80% of them. The ten most abundant clones make up 2.5% to 4% of the sample.

This specimen comes from a study of cytomegalovirus exposure and HLA in healthy donors (dated by TCRdb to the late 2010s). Describing the broader study: In an earlier analysis of around 540 of the donors, approximately 260 Gb of sequence data and approximately 100 million unique TCR beta sequences from about 179 million T cells were reported. Roughly 300 gigabases of sequencing data and approximately 92 million unique TCR sequences made up an early release that covered 640 HLA-typed donors. Of the roughly 400 genotyped donors, approximately 83% fell in the genetic ancestry cluster associated with self-reported Caucasian donors. The study was designed to test whether signatures of past pathogen exposure could be identified by cataloging public T cell receptors. The study profiled the T cell repertoires of about 640 subjects by immunosequencing and related them to cytomegalovirus serostatus. Besides the first cohort of 500 to 700 subjects, a separate validation cohort made up of 95 to 150 different subjects was used. The study combined high-throughput TCR immunosequencing, statistical association of individual TCRs with disease status, and machine learning to predict cytomegalovirus infection status. A later analysis re-examined previously published TCR beta repertoires from just over 650 donors and added high-resolution HLA genotyping to investigate patterns of TCR occurrence. Rather than using new phenotypic data, the later analysis identified candidate immune exposures from TCR beta sequences and from how often those sequences occurred across donors. In an earlier analysis of more than 550 of the donors, high-throughput TCR beta sequencing was used to judge whether each TCR beta V gene segment behaved as functional or pseudogenic. Alongside the repertoire data, information on donor age, sex, ethnicity and CMV serostatus was compiled. A later genetic analysis used genome-wide SNP genotypes for about 55% of the 666 donors, treating that subset as a discovery cohort. All discovery cohort repertoires had been generated using a single sequencing platform. Class I and class II HLA loci were covered by the typing at four-digit resolution. Typing coverage differed by locus: A, B, C, DRB1 and DQB1 were typed in about 629-630 donors, DQA1 in approximately 520, DPA1 in around 610, and DPB1 in approximately 450. Because of strong linkage in the cohort, roughly 5 DR-DQ haplotypes were treated as single units for association and clustering. On average, roughly 240,000 unique TCR beta nucleotide sequences were sequenced per donor among a few hundred genotyped donors of the cohort, with roughly 18% of those sequences being non-productive. What the work shows at the level of the full study, not this receptor alone: Cytomegalovirus status was reported to be diagnosed by the classifier with high specificity and sensitivity in both the original and validation cohorts. In a later analysis, most CMV-associated TCR beta chains were found to appear HLA-restricted, with HLA associations seemingly driven largely by CMV exposure. Because HLA typing was missing for some donors at each locus, association tests included only the typed subset. A few of the identified cytomegalovirus-associated TCR beta chains were confirmed in vitro to be specific for cytomegalovirus antigens. It was suggested by the authors that the approach could potentially be generalized to other disease states and immunological phenotypes. CMV serostatus was the only immune exposure information available for the cohort. A cluster of highly shared sequence variants was judged likely to represent a technical artifact of the sequencing pipeline. A later analysis associated roughly 17,000 TCR beta sequences with specific HLA alleles at a false discovery rate of 0.05. Over 15 rarely observed V segments, including chromosome 9 orphons, were excluded from the earlier analysis of a few hundred of the donors because counts were too low. Linkage disequilibrium might explain the correlated functional status among segregating V segments, but an unknown experimental factor could not be ruled out. A later genetic analysis reported fewer N-insertions in productive TCRs among donors in an Asian-associated ancestry cluster than the roughly 690-donor mean. A later analysis found that TCR association rates varied across HLA loci, with DRB1 alleles showing the most associated TCRs and HLA-C alleles the fewest. Only TCR beta chains were sequenced in this cohort, and the absence of alpha or paired-chain data limited detectable features. In the study, around 150 TCR beta chains were listed as associated with cytomegalovirus. In a later genetic analysis, a missense DCLRE1C variant was associated with V-gene and J-gene trimming of TCR beta chains, and the association was replicated in an independent cohort. A later analysis found that HLA-associated TCR beta chains were more clonally expanded and had lower generation probabilities than equally common non-associated chains. The presence/absence analyses assumed that sequencing depth was roughly uniform across donors, and that assumption may not be true. Some IMGT-functional V segments, including TRBV6-2 and TRBV6-3, could not be told apart with the 87-base-pair reads, so those segments were excluded. Several of the top co-occurrence clusters appeared to be linked to parvovirus B19, influenza, CMV and Epstein-Barr virus, according to a later analysis. Most TCR sequences were seen in very few donors, while some public TCRs were found in many individuals. In an earlier analysis of roughly 500 of the donors, most TCR beta V segments appeared in productive rearrangements about 87% or about 30% of the time, broadly matching IMGT annotations. When HLA alleles, especially DR and DQ, strongly co-occurred, attributing TCR associations to individual alleles was difficult. A further reported finding was that TCR beta sequences accurately predicted the HLA-A and HLA-B alleles for most subjects in the first cohort.

The germline V gene (reference sequence) supplies CDR1 SGHKS and CDR2 YYEKEE. The germline V and J ends show losses of 4 bases and 5 bases respectively, and no gene match explains 6 bases of the junction. From cysteine to phenylalanine, the CDR3 is 15 amino acids long. Only CDR3 DNA remains: 45 bases, in frame from the first base. The cohort consisted of hundreds of healthy bone marrow donors. Cohort members were all nominally healthy when sampled, although unrecorded immune exposures were likely present. The donor was CMV seronegative and belonged to the group of 350 to 400 seronegative cohort members. Every donor gave a peripheral blood sample, and the peripheral blood mononuclear cells from that sample were used for TCR beta sequencing. The Qiagen DNeasy Blood Extraction Kit was used to extract genomic DNA from the blood cell samples.

Sequenced input: PBMCs. The rearrangement combines TRBV5-5 with TRBJ2-2, with 9 middle bases fitting TRBD1. The sequence derives from a female donor in good health and CMV-seronegative. The CDR3 corresponds to CASSTRGQGTGELFF. The DNA sequence is given as TGTGCCAGCAGCACGAGGGGACAGGGTACCGGGGAGCTGTTTTTT.